This entry concerns a single T cell receptor beta chain. Cohorts were assigned according to the clinical history that participants reported. CDR1 is MGHDK, CDR2 SYGVNS, per germline. Trimming left V 8 bases short and J 1 base short, with 11 bases between. CDR3 length: 14 amino acids. This entry is derived from a study of blood T cell repertoires in COVID-19. Measured with immunoSEQ multiplex PCR; TCRdb has only the in-frame clones, and not every one. The sample shows 300,000 to 450,000 clones, 80% to 90% of them seen only once. The chain joins TRBV25-1 to TRBJ2-2, with D possibly matching TRBD1 (5 bases). Sequencing input: PBMCs or T cells enriched from blood (not recorded which). This receptor was obtained from a man aged 40-50 years in a cohort exposed to, infected with or recovered from COVID-19 (not recorded which). CDR3: CASSGARNTGELFF. The CDR3 DNA reads as TGTGCCAGCTCTGGGGCGCGGAACACCGGGGAGCTGTTTTTT. The entire variable domain, with the rest obtained from reference TRBV25-1 and TRBJ2-2, is as follows: EADIYQTPRYLVIGTGKKITLECSQTMGHDKMYWYQQDPGMELHLIHYSYGVNSTEKGDLSSESTVSRIRTEHFPLTLESARPSHTSQYLCASSGARNTGELFFGEGSRLTVL.